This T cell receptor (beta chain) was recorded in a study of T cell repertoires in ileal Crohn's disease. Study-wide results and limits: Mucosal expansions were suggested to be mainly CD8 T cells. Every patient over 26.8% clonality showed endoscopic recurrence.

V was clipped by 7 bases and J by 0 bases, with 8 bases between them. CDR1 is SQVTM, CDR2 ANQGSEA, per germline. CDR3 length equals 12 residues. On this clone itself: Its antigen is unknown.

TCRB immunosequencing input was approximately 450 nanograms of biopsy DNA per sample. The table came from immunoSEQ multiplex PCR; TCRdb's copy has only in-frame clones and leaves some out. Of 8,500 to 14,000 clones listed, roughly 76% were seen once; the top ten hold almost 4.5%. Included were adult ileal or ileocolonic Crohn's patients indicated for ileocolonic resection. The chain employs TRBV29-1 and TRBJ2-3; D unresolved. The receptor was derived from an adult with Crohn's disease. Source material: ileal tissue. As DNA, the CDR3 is TGCAGCGAACTCCCTAGCACAGATACGCAGTATTTT. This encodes CSELPSTDTQYF.